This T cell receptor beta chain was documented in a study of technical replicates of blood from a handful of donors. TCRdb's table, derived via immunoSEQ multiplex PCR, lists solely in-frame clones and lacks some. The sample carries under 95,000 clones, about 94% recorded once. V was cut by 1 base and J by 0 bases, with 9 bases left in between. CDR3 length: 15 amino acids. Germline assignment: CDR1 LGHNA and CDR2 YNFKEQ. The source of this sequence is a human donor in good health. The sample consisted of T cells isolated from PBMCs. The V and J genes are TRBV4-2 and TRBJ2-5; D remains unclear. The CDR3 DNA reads TGTGCCAGCAGCCAAGCGTCAAGCGACCAAGAGACCCAGTACTTC. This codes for CASSQASSDQETQYF.